This T cell receptor (beta chain) was documented in a study of low-dose radiotherapy and immunotherapy resistance in tumors. Study-level information: Members of Cohort 2 were treated with 1 Gy per fraction every two weeks; their total was 13 Gy over 26 weeks. Administration of intravenous cyclophosphamide at 200 mg/m2 took place every two weeks, one day before radiation and immunotherapy.

TRAV- and TRBV-specific primers, spanning alpha and beta chains, primed first-strand cDNA. The authors ran about 21 PCR cycles to amplify TCRs with a constant-region primer and V-primer adapter. TCRdb used MiXCR to reprocess the reads, holding one entry per CDR3 protein. The data contain 7,500 to 10,000 distinct CDR3 sequences, around 79% of them singletons. Advanced solid tumors lacking tumor-infiltrating lymphocytes were present in eligible patients. Germline CDR1 reads SGHAT; CDR2 reads FQNNGV. The CDR3 is made up of 14 amino acids. The V segment lost 3 bases and the J segment 8 bases; nucleotides outside the gene matches: 4.

The chain uses TRBV11-2 and TRBJ2-1; 10 bases line up with TRBD2. The TCR sequence derives from a human donor with advanced metastatic prostate, ovarian, gallbladder or colorectal cancer (not recorded which). This table probably holds off-target reads from a library built for another chain. The CDR3 nucleotides read TGTGCCAGCAGCTTTAGTCTAGCGGGAGATGAGCAGTTCTTC. Encoded protein: CASSFSLAGDEQFF. The whole variable domain, remainder taken from reference TRBV11-2 and TRBJ2-1, is EAGVAQSPRYKIIEKRQSVAFWCNPISGHATLYWYQQILGQGPKLLIQFQNNGVVDDSQLPKDRFSAERLKGVDSTLKIQPAKLEDSAVYLCASSFSLAGDEQFFGPGTRLTVL.